These 21 T cell receptor beta chains originate from one sample sequenced in a study of blood T cell repertoires in COVID-19. Method: immunoSEQ multiplex PCR; TCRdb's copy keeps in-frame clones and lacks some. This sample has 150,000 to 200,000 clones, with approximately 80% found just once. Sequences were obtained from peripheral blood. The receptors here all came from a woman aged 45-59 years with active or convalescent COVID-19.

The rearrangement links TRBV5-1 to TRBJ2-7; the D gene is possibly TRBD2 (6 bases). Trimming cost V 2 bases and J 3 bases, with 15 bases left between them. Germline V gene lookup returns CDR1 SGHRS and CDR2 YFSETQ. The CDR3 consists of 15 residues. CDR3 nucleotide sequence: TGCGCCAGCAGCTTTAATCCGGGAGATTACTACGAGCAGTACTTC. It is translated as CASSFNPGDYYEQYF.

The gene calls are TRBV4-2 and TRBJ2-7; unclear D gene. V was clipped by 1 base and J by 0 bases, with 13 bases between them. This CDR3 spans 16 amino acids. Per the germline V gene, CDR1 is LGHNA and CDR2 is YNFKEQ. CDR3 residues: CASSQGSSYSSYEQYF. CDR3 nucleotides: TGTGCCAGCAGCCAAGGAAGTTCTTACTCCTCCTACGAGCAGTACTTC.

The chain is built from TRBV5-4 and TRBJ2-5; a weak D match, TRBD1 (7 bases). The CDR3 is made up of 15 amino acids. Trimming cost V 1 base and J 5 bases, with 15 bases left between them. Germline V gene lookup returns CDR1 SGHNT and CDR2 YYREEE (reference sequence). The CDR3 protein is CASSLSSRGDETQYF. CDR3 coding DNA: TGTGCCAGCAGCTTGTCGTCCAGGGGGGACGAGACCCAGTACTTC.

This chain joins TRBV28 and TRBJ2-5, with 7 bases aligning to TRBD2. Germline V gene sequence: CDR1 MDHEN, CDR2 SYDVKM. The V gene end was trimmed by 6 bases and the J gene end by 2 bases; junction bases not matched to a gene: 9. This CDR3 contains 15 residues. CDR3 loop: CASSRSGAQQETQYF. The CDR3 DNA sequence: TGTGCCAGCAGCCGCAGCGGGGCCCAACAAGAGACCCAGTACTTC.

The rearrangement uses TRBV5-1 and TRBJ1-2; TRBD1 agrees at 10 bases. This CDR3 comprises 16 residues. Germline loops: CDR1 SGHRS, CDR2 YFSETQ. V shed 3 bases and J 0 bases; nucleotides not matched to a gene: 5. CDR3 loop: CASSSDRGHSNYGYTF. Here the CDR3 DNA reads TGCGCCAGCAGCTCCGACAGGGGGCACTCTAACTATGGCTACACCTTC.

This chain joins TRBV5-4 and TRBJ2-5; the D gene is possibly TRBD2 (7 bases). CDR3 length: 17 residues. CDR1 is SGHNT, CDR2 YYREEE, per germline (reference sequence). V lost 0 bases to trimming and J lost 4 bases, with 19 bases between them. The CDR3 nucleotides are TGTGCCAGCAGCTTGGGGGGGGGCGGGTCGGTAGGAGAGACCCAGTACTTC. Protein: CASSLGGGGSVGETQYF. The whole variable domain, filled in from reference TRBV5-4 and TRBJ2-5, reads ETGVTQSPTHLIKTRGQQVTLRCSSQSGHNTVSWYQQALGQGPQFIFQYYREEENGRGNFPPRFSGLQFPNYSSELNVNALELDDSALYLCASSLGGGGSVGETQYFGPGTRLLVL.

This chain connects TRBV29-1 to TRBJ1-2, with no clear D. V was pared by 2 bases and J by 4 bases, with 8 bases between. The CDR3 runs 12 residues. Germline V lookup: CDR1 SQVTM, CDR2 ANQGSEA. The CDR3 loop is CSVEWQVYGYTF. The CDR3 bases are TGCAGCGTTGAATGGCAGGTCTATGGCTACACCTTC.

The chain carries TRBV4-1 and TRBJ1-4, with 7 bases that match TRBD1. This CDR3 spans 17 amino acids. V was clipped by 0 bases and J by 5 bases; unmatched bases: 9. Germline V lookup: CDR1 MGHRA, CDR2 YSYEKL. As DNA, the CDR3 is TGCGCCAGCAGCCAAGAGGGGGTAGGGGGCAGGAATGAAAAACTGTTTTTT. Its translation: CASSQEGVGGRNEKLFF.

This chain joins TRBV10-3 and TRBJ2-5; 8 nucleotides agree with TRBD1. The CDR3 loop spans 14 amino acids. V lost 8 bases, J lost 4 bases, and 9 bases stayed unmatched. The germline CDR1 and CDR2 sequences are ENHRY and SYGVKD. The CDR3 bases are TGTGCCATCGGCCCGGACAGGGTACGAGAGACCCAGTACTTC. It yields the protein CAIGPDRVRETQYF.

The V call is TRBV18, the J call TRBJ2-7; TRBD1 aligns across 8 bases. Unmatched junction bases numbered 4, after V lost 5 bases and J lost 1 base. This CDR3 has 14 amino acids. CDR1 is KGHSH, CDR2 LQKENI, per germline. Here the CDR3 reads CASSTGTGSYEQYF. The DNA of the CDR3 is TGTGCCAGCTCAACCGGGACAGGATCCTACGAGCAGTACTTC.

The chain recombines TRBV19 with TRBJ2-5, with 8 bases matching TRBD1. The germline V gene has CDR1 LNHDA and CDR2 SQIVND (reference sequence). The CDR3 spans 15 residues. With V trimmed by 5 bases and J by 4 bases, 9 bases remained unmatched. The CDR3 nucleotides read TGTGCCAGTAGTGTCGGACAGGGTTCGGGAGAGACCCAGTACTTC. Amino acid sequence: CASSVGQGSGETQYF.

CDR3 nucleotides: TGTGCCTGGTATGGGGCGTTGGGCACTGAAGCTTTCTTT. Protein: CAWYGALGTEAFF. The J gene is TRBJ1-1, the V gene TRBV30, with a possible D match to TRBD1 (5 bases). There are 13 residues in the CDR3. CDR1 is GTSNPN and CDR2 is SVGIG in the germline V gene (reference sequence). Deletions cut 5 bases from V and 4 bases from J, with 14 bases between.

The J gene is TRBJ2-1, the V gene TRBV11-3; 7 bases map to TRBD1. CDR3 length: 15 amino acids. Germline CDR1 SGHNT, CDR2 YENEEA. V trimming: 0 bases; J trimming: 5 bases; junction bases outside the gene matches: 4. This CDR3 reads CASSLDRGPHNEQFF. CDR3 DNA: TGTGCCAGCAGCTTAGATAGGGGGCCCCACAATGAGCAGTTCTTC. Using reference TRBV11-3 and TRBJ2-1 for the parts outside the CDR3, the full variable domain is EAGVVQSPRYKIIEKKQPVAFWCNPISGHNTLYWYLQNLGQGPELLIRYENEEAVDDSQLPKDRFSAERLKGVDSTLKIQPAELGDSAVYLCASSLDRGPHNEQFFGPGTRLTVL.

CDR3 sequence (DNA): TGTGCCATCAGTGAATCAGGTCGGGGTAACAATGAGCAGTTCTTC. Its protein product is CAISESGRGNNEQFF. The chain recombines TRBV10-3 with TRBJ2-1, with a weak D call TRBD2 (5 bases). The CDR3 has 15 residues. Trimming removed 3 bases from V and 5 bases from J, with 14 bases in between. CDR1 and CDR2 from the germline V gene are ENHRY and SYGVKD.

The chain has TRBV1 and TRBJ2-7; TRBD2, as called in the table, went unchecked against the DNA. TRBV1 has pseudogene status. The CDR3 covers 16 residues. The CDR3 bases are TGCACCAGCAGCCAAGCCCTGAGCGGGAGAAGCTACGAGCAGTACTTC. This sequence encodes CTSSQALSGRSYEQYF.

The chain couples TRBV6-2 or TRBV6-3 to TRBJ2-1, with 11 bases lining up with TRBD2. Germline CDR1 reads MNHEY; CDR2 reads SVGEGT. The CDR3 has 19 residues. With 4 bases clipped from V and 3 bases from J, the junction kept 14 bases outside the gene matches. The CDR3 DNA follows: TGTGCCAGCAGTTCCCCATCACGGACTAGCGGGCAATTCTACAATGAGCAGTTCTTC. This translates into CASSSPSRTSGQFYNEQFF.

V gene TRBV28 combines with J gene TRBJ1-2; TRBD1 aligns across 8 bases. This CDR3 contains 15 residues. V was pared by 5 bases and J by 6 bases, with 11 bases of the junction left unmatched. CDR1 is MDHEN, CDR2 SYDVKM, per germline. The CDR3 loop is CASSTRQGLRNGYTF. In DNA form, the CDR3 reads TGTGCCAGCAGTACCCGACAGGGGTTACGGAATGGCTACACCTTC.

V and J are TRBV2 and TRBJ2-5, with 13 bases identical to TRBD2. Germline assignment: CDR1 SNHLY and CDR2 FYNNEI. V gave up 6 bases and J gave up 2 bases; unmatched junction bases: 3. The CDR3 is 15 residues long. The CDR3 coding sequence is TGTGCCAGCAGCCCGACTAGCGGGGGGCAAGAGACCCAGTACTTC. Translated: CASSPTSGGQETQYF.

J is TRBJ2-2 and V is TRBV5-1, with TRBD2 identical over 8 bases. Germline CDR1 and CDR2: SGHRS and YFSETQ. V shed 4 bases and J 9 bases; nucleotides not matched to a gene: 11. This CDR3 is 15 amino acids long. The CDR3 sequence is CASSAGTSYGRELFF. The CDR3 nucleotides read TGCGCCAGCAGCGCAGGGACTAGTTATGGCCGGGAGCTGTTTTTT.

This rearrangement joins TRBV12-5 to TRBJ1-2; possible D gene TRBD1, 6 bases. Trimming stripped 3 bases from V and 3 bases from J, with 11 bases between. The CDR3 spans 14 residues. Germline lookup yields CDR1 LGHNT and CDR2 FRNRAP. CDR3 amino acids: CASGFLRTDYGYTF. CDR3 sequence (DNA): TGTGCTAGTGGTTTCCTCAGGACAGACTATGGCTACACCTTC.

This clone has a handful of counts. The J gene is TRBJ1-6, the V gene TRBV11-2; maybe TRBD1 (5 bases). Germline V CDR1 and CDR2: SGHAT, FQNNGV. This CDR3 is 17 amino acids long. The germline V and J ends were trimmed by 0 bases and 9 bases, with 18 bases remaining between them. The DNA for the CDR3 is TGTGCCAGCAGCTTAGATCTGTCCTCCAGGGTTACTTCACCCCTCCACTTT. This encodes CASSLDLSSRVTSPLHF.